The 10 T cell receptor beta chains below were found in one sample sequenced in a study of blood T cells in healthy people across ages. A second about 7 to 11 cycle PCR used barcoded and J-beta primers. A single record per CDR3 protein comes from TCRdb applying MiXCR to the 5' RACE reads. The sample includes about 780,000 distinct CDR3 sequences, less than 60% of them seen just once. The sample comprised blood. The receptors derive from a man older than 75 in good health.

The chain carries TRBV20-1 and TRBJ2-7; D tentatively fits TRBD1 or TRBD2 (5 bases each). The DNA end is more similar to TRBJ2-5, so the J call may be wrong. CDR1 is DFQATT, CDR2 SNEGSKA, per germline (reference sequence). This CDR3 is 14 amino acids long. The CDR3 protein is CSARGIGDLQTQYF. CDR3 nucleotides: TGCAGTGCCCGCGGTATAGGGGACCTACAGACCCAGTACTTC.

This sequence joins TRBV20-1 and TRBJ2-7; 7 nucleotides line up with TRBD2. The J call is in doubt because the DNA end fits TRBJ2-4 better. From germline, CDR1 is DFQATT and CDR2 SNEGSKA (reference sequence). The CDR3 loop spans 14 amino acids. CDR3 sequence reads: CSARSGAGKNIQYF. CDR3 sequence (DNA): TGCAGTGCTAGGAGCGGGGCCGGGAAAAACATTCAGTACTTC.

In the case of this clonotype: This may arise from a read error, as a much more abundant clone is one base away. The V gene is TRBV5-1, the J gene TRBJ2-1; 9 positions agree with TRBD2. V lost 3 bases, J lost 6 bases, and 4 bases stayed unmatched. Germline V gene sequence: CDR1 SGHRS, CDR2 YFSETQ. The CDR3 length is 14 residues. Here the CDR3 DNA reads TGCGCCAGCAGCTCGGCGACTAGCGGCAATGAGCAGTTCTTC. It translates to CASSSATSGNEQFF.

The sample holds many counts of this clonotype. V and J are TRBV10-3 and TRBJ2-3; no clear D gene. The CDR3 contains 16 residues. Germline CDR1 ENHRY, CDR2 SYGVKD. V was trimmed by 5 bases and J by 0 bases, leaving 15 bases between them. The DNA for the CDR3 is TGTGCCATCAGTTCCCCCGACTTCACTAGCACAGATACGCAGTATTTT. It specifies CAISSPDFTSTDTQYF.

A few counts support this clonotype. Written as DNA, the CDR3 is TGTGCCAGCAGCCAAAGTCGGGGGGATGAAAAACTGTTTTTT. This sequence encodes CASSQSRGDEKLFF. This rearrangement joins TRBV7-2 to TRBJ1-4, with D possibly matching TRBD1 (5 bases). Looked up from germline, CDR1 is SGHTA and CDR2 is FQGNSA. The CDR3 is 14 residues long. V was shortened by 5 bases and J by 6 bases, with 13 bases between the two germline ends.

The chain recombines TRBV2 with TRBJ2-4, with 9 bases aligning to TRBD2. This CDR3 contains 16 residues. Trimming at V came to 6 bases and at J to 0 bases, leaving 6 bases not matched to a gene. Per the germline V gene, CDR1 is SNHLY and CDR2 is FYNNEI. In DNA form, the CDR3 reads TGTGCCAGCAGGGTCGGACTAGCGTTAGCCAAAAACATTCAGTACTTC. Residues: CASRVGLALAKNIQYF.

The table lists this clonotype with a count of one. The CDR3 region has the DNA TGTGCCATCAGTTCTAACGGTCGTTACGAGCAGTACTTC. Translation: CAISSNGRYEQYF. J is TRBJ2-5 and V is TRBV10-3, with no clear D. The assigned J gene may be wrong: the sequence end matches TRBJ2-7 better. The CDR3 loop spans 13 amino acids. CDR1 is ENHRY, CDR2 SYGVKD, per germline.

V is TRBV4-2 and J is TRBJ2-7; 11 nucleotides agree with TRBD2. Germline-derived CDR1 and CDR2 are LGHNA and YNFKEQ. The CDR3 has 15 residues. V shed 6 bases and J 1 base; nucleotides not matched to a gene: 5. This chain's CDR3 is CASSTSGSGSYEQYF. For the CDR3, the DNA is TGTGCCAGCAGTACTAGCGGGAGTGGTTCCTACGAGCAGTACTTC.

The chain is built from TRBV20-1 and TRBJ2-3; a weak D match, TRBD2 (6 bases). Trimming removed 5 bases from V and 0 bases from J, with 21 bases in between. The CDR3 has 17 amino acids. Germline CDR1 DFQATT, CDR2 SNEGSKA (reference sequence). DNA of the CDR3: TGCAGTGCTGGGGGGATTGGGACCGCCCTGAGCACAGATACGCAGTATTTT. It translates to CSAGGIGTALSTDTQYF.

This clonotype has at least ten counts. V and J are TRBV27 and TRBJ2-1, with TRBD2 identical over 10 bases. Trimming at V came to 3 bases and at J to 10 bases, leaving 6 bases not matched to a gene. Per the germline V gene, CDR1 is MNHEY and CDR2 is SMNVEV (reference sequence). The CDR3 covers 14 residues. The DNA for the CDR3 is TGTGCCAGCAGTTTGGCTAGCGGGAGAAACGAGCAGTTCTTC. Translated, it gives CASSLASGRNEQFF.